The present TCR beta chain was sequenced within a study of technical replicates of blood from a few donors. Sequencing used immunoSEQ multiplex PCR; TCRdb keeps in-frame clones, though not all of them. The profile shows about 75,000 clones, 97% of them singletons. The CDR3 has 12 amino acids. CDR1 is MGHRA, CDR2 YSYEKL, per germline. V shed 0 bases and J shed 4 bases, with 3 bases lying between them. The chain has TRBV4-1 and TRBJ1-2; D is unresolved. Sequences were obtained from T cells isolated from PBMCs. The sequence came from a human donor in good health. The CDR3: CASSQDIYGYTF. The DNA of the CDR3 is TGCGCCAGCAGCCAAGACATCTATGGCTACACCTTC.